This TCR beta chain was sequenced during a study of identical twins. Study-level findings and limits: Modelling approaches yielded underestimates of out-of-frame TCR alpha sharing between monozygotic twins. Partly confounded zero-insertion analyses could result from invariant MAIT and iNKT cells.

TCRdb used MiXCR to reprocess the 5' RACE reads, holding one entry per CDR3 protein. The sample records around 550,000 distinct CDR3 sequences, nearly 15% being singletons. The sample holds a few counts of this clonotype. Its antigen is unidentified. The CDR3 is 16 amino acids. Germline V gene lookup returns CDR1 MDHEN and CDR2 SYDVKM. The V end was cut by 2 bases, the J end by 0 bases, with 13 bases between. These data are also associated with another study on yellow fever vaccine responses in identical twins.

The TCR was taken from a woman aged 18-30 years in good health. The specimen was CD4+ T cells sorted from blood. This chain links TRBV28 with TRBJ1-2, with D unclear. The CDR3 is CASSLATRVPNYGYTF. The CDR3 bases are TGTGCCAGCAGTTTAGCAACCCGGGTCCCTAACTATGGCTACACCTTC.